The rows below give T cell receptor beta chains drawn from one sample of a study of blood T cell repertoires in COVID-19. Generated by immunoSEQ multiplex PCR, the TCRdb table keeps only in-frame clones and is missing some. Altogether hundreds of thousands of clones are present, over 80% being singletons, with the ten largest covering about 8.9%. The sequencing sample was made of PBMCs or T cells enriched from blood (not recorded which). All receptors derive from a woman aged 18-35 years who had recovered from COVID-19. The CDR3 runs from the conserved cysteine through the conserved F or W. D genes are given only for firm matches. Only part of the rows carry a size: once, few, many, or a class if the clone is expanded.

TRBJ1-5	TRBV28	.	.	CASSLSTGQRSNQPQHF	TGTGCCAGCAGTTTAAGCACAGGGCAACGAAGCAATCAGCCCCAGCATTTT
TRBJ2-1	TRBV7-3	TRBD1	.	CASSLMGQGYNEQFF	TGTGCCAGCAGCTTAATGGGACAGGGCTACAATGAGCAGTTCTTC
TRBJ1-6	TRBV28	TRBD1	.	CASSPIPGQGADSPLHF	TGTGCCAGCAGTCCAATACCGGGACAGGGGGCTGATTCACCCCTCCACTTT
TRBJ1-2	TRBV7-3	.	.	CASSPEGLGYGYTF	TGTGCCAGCAGCCCGGAGGGGTTGGGGTATGGCTACACCTTC
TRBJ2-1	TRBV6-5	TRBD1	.	CASSYAPGQALSSWFF	TGTGCCAGCAGTTACGCTCCGGGACAGGCCCTTTCGAGTTGGTTCTTC
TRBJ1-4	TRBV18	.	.	CASSPRADKNEKLFF	TGTGCCAGCTCTCCTCGGGCGGACAAAAATGAAAAACTGTTTTTT
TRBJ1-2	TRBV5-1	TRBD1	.	CASSADRGGLAGYTF	TGCGCCAGCAGCGCTGACAGGGGCGGTCTTGCTGGCTACACCTTC
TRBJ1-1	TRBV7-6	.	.	CASSLDPGHTEAFF	TGTGCCAGCAGCTTAGACCCAGGGCACACTGAAGCTTTCTTT
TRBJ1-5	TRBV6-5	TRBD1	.	CASKDRGYSNQPQHF	TGTGCCAGCAAAGACAGGGGTTATAGCAATCAGCCCCAGCATTTT
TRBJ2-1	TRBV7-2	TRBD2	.	CASSLASGGGPRNEQFF	TGTGCCAGCAGCTTAGCGTCTGGGGGAGGGCCACGCAATGAGCAGTTCTTC
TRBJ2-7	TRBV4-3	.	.	CASSPTSGLSYEQYF	TGCGCCAGCAGCCCTACCTCAGGACTGAGCTACGAGCAGTACTTC
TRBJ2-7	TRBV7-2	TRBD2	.	CASSLDRTSQTYEQYF	TGTGCCAGCAGCTTAGACCGGACTAGTCAGACCTACGAGCAGTACTTC
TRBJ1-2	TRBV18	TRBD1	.	CASSPDRGDYGYTF	TGTGCCAGCTCACCGGACAGGGGAGACTATGGCTACACCTTC
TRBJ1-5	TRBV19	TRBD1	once	CASSIGPGQGGQPQHF	TGTGCCAGTAGTATTGGACCAGGACAGGGTGGTCAGCCCCAGCATTTT
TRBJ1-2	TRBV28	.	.	CASSSRASGYTF	TGTGCCAGCAGTTCCAGGGCCAGCGGCTACACCTTC
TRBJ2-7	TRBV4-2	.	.	CASSQGGWGDREQYF	TGTGCCAGCAGCCAAGGGGGTTGGGGAGACCGCGAGCAGTACTTC
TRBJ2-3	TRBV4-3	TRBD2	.	CASSQAGLHTDTQYF	TGCGCCAGCAGCCAAGCGGGACTACATACAGATACGCAGTATTTT
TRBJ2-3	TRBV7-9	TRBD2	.	CASSPSGISTDTQYF	TGTGCCAGCAGCCCAAGCGGGATAAGCACAGATACGCAGTATTTT
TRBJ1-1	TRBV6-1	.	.	CASSDKMTSWNTEAFF	TGTGCCAGCAGTGATAAAATGACAAGCTGGAACACTGAAGCTTTCTTT
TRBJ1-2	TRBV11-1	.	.	CASSPGTYGYTF	TGTGCCAGCAGCCCAGGAACGTACGGCTACACCTTC
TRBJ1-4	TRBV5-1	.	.	CASSFVGTTNEKLFF	TGCGCCAGTAGCTTTGTCGGGACAACTAATGAAAAACTGTTTTTT
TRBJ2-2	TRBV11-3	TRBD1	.	CASSLGDSPFGLFF	TGTGCCAGCAGCTTGGGGGACAGTCCGTTTGGGCTGTTTTTT
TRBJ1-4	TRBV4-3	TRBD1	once	CASSRLTGGNEKLFF	TGCGCCAGCAGCCGATTAACAGGGGGTAATGAAAAACTGTTTTTT
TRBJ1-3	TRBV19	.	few	CASTMMTGARNTIYF	TGTGCCAGTACTATGATGACAGGAGCCCGAAACACCATATATTTT
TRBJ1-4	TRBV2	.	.	CASREGGETEKLFF	TGTGCCAGCAGGGAGGGAGGAGAAACTGAAAAACTGTTTTTT
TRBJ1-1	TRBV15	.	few	CATSRDYPGGAAGAFF	TGTGCCACCAGCAGAGATTACCCCGGAGGGGCCGCGGGGGCTTTCTTT
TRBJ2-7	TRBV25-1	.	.	CASRGLRASRYEQYF	TGTGCCAGCAGGGGCCTTCGAGCCTCCCGCTACGAGCAGTACTTC
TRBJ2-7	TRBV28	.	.	CASRDRTNRYEQYF	TGTGCCAGCAGGGATCGGACTAATCGCTACGAGCAGTACTTC
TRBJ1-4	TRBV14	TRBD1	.	CASSQTQGAGEKLFF	TGTGCCAGCAGCCAAACACAGGGGGCCGGTGAAAAACTGTTTTTT
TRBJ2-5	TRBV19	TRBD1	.	CASSEETGDETQYF	TGTGCCAGTAGTGAAGAGACAGGGGACGAGACCCAGTACTTC
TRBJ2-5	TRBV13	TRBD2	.	CASSPEVAGGTQYF	TGTGCCAGCAGCCCGGAGGTCGCGGGAGGGACCCAGTACTTC
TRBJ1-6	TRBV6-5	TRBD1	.	CASRQTGGTDSPLHF	TGTGCCAGCAGACAGACAGGGGGGACGGATTCACCCCTCCACTTT
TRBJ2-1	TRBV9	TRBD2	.	CASSVGAGRSSYNEQFF	TGTGCCAGCAGCGTAGGGGCCGGGAGGAGCTCCTACAATGAGCAGTTCTTC
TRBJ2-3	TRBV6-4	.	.	CASSVLATSDTQYF	TGTGCCAGCAGTGTACTAGCAACGTCCGATACGCAGTATTTT
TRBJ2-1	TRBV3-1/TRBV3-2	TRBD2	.	CASSQGLATSVEQFF	TGTGCCAGCAGCCAGGGACTAGCAACGAGCGTTGAGCAGTTCTTC
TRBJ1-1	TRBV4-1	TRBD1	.	CASSQGGTGGSATSEAFF	TGCGCCAGCAGCCAAGGAGGAACAGGGGGCTCTGCCACCTCTGAAGCTTTCTTT
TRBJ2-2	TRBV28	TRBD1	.	CASSPGQGYTGELFF	TGTGCCAGCAGTCCGGGACAGGGTTACACCGGGGAGCTGTTTTTT
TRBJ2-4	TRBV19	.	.	CASSPGLWDIQYF	TGTGCCAGTAGCCCAGGGCTTTGGGACATTCAGTACTTC
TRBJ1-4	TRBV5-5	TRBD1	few	CASSPEGTGLLELFF	TGTGCCAGCAGCCCCGAGGGGACAGGGCTTTTGGAACTGTTTTTT
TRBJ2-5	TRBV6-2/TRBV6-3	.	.	CASSFRRETQYF	TGTGCCAGCAGTTTTCGGAGGGAGACCCAGTACTTC
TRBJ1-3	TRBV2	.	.	CASRQDRFSGNTIYF	TGTGCCAGCCGACAGGATCGTTTCTCTGGAAACACCATATATTTT
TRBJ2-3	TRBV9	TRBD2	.	CASSARQWPSGSSTDTQYF	TGTGCCAGCAGCGCTCGACAGTGGCCTAGCGGGAGTTCCACAGATACGCAGTATTTT
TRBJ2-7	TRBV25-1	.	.	CASGSAADHLEQYF	TGTGCCAGCGGCTCCGCAGCGGATCATCTGGAGCAGTACTTC
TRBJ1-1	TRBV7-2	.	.	CASSFNRNTEAFF	TGTGCCAGCAGCTTCAACAGGAACACTGAAGCTTTCTTT
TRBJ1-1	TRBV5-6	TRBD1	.	CASSPTDRGDTEAFF	TGTGCCAGCAGCCCCACAGACAGGGGTGACACTGAAGCTTTCTTT
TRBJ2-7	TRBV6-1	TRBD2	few	CASSELAGSSYEQYF	TGTGCCAGCAGTGAACTAGCGGGGAGCTCCTACGAGCAGTACTTC
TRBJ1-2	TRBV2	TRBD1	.	CASSYRTGETEGYTF	TGTGCCAGCAGTTATAGGACAGGGGAGACAGAAGGCTACACCTTC
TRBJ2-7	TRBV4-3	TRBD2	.	CASSQEASGGPTYEQYF	TGCGCCAGCAGCCAAGAGGCCAGCGGGGGGCCCACCTACGAGCAGTACTTC
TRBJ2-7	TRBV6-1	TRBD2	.	CASSEGGGMPGEQYF	TGTGCCAGCAGTGAAGGGGGGGGGATGCCGGGCGAGCAGTACTTC
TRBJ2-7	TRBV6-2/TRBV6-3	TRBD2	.	CASSYHSGGGNEQYF	TGTGCCAGCAGTTACCATAGCGGGGGCGGGAACGAGCAGTACTTC
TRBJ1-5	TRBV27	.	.	CASSLFGSALVSNQPQHF	TGTGCCAGCAGTTTATTCGGTTCCGCCCTCGTAAGCAATCAGCCCCAGCATTTT
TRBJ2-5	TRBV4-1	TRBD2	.	CASSQVTSGGRETQYF	TGCGCCAGCAGCCAAGTCACTAGCGGGGGTAGAGAGACCCAGTACTTC
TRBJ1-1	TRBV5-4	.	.	CASSSVTEAFF	TGTGCCAGCAGCTCTGTCACTGAAGCTTTCTTT
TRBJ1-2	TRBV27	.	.	CASSPGDGLRGYTF	TGTGCCAGCAGTCCAGGGGATGGGCTTCGTGGCTACACCTTC